This T cell receptor beta chain was obtained from a study of T-cell memory formation after mild COVID-19. General study results and limits: Pre-infection memory held some responding clones, suggesting pre-existing cross-reactive T cells responded. Contracting CD4+ clones were located mainly in CM and EM, and CD8+ clones in EMRA.

TCRdb redid the calling of the 5' RACE reads with MiXCR, one entry per CDR3 protein. Among hundreds of thousands of distinct CDR3 sequences listed, roughly 22% were seen once. In the case of this clonotype: Its antigen remains unknown.

The CDR3 has 15 amino acids. CDR1 SGHVS and CDR2 FNYEAQ come from the germline V gene. Trimming removed 2 bases at V and 4 bases at J, with 12 bases between. This clonotype was obtained from an adult woman who had mild COVID-19 (a few samples of this study predate the infection). Cell type and time point are not known. This chain uses TRBV7-6 with TRBJ1-5, with a tentative D call TRBD1 (6 bases). Sequencing was done on a sample of PBMCs or a T cell subset sorted from them (not recorded which). The CDR3 bases are TGTGCCAGCAGCTTAAGGCCAGGGGATAATCAGCCCCAGCATTTT. As protein: CASSLRPGDNQPQHF.